One and the same sample provided the 17 T cell receptor beta chains below, sequenced in a study of T cells in narcolepsy. Generated by immunoSEQ multiplex PCR, the TCRdb table keeps only in-frame clones and is missing some. The sample yields fewer than 40,000 clones, roughly 80% seen once. Sequencing was done on a sample of memory (CD45RA-) CD4+ T cells from blood. These receptors all come from a human donor in good health.

The V and J genes are TRBV25-1 and TRBJ1-2, with TRBD1 identical over 10 bases. V shed 5 bases, J shed 9 bases, and the junction held 12 bases outside the gene matches. This CDR3 region has 15 residues. Germline lookup yields CDR1 MGHDK and CDR2 SYGVNS. The CDR3 DNA follows: TGTGCCAGCAGTCCAAACTCCCGGGACAGGGGAAGCTACACCTTC. Its protein product is CASSPNSRDRGSYTF.

The rearrangement joins TRBV6-1 to TRBJ1-2; unclear D gene. The CDR3 covers 12 residues. V was cut by 1 base and J by 8 bases, with 8 bases left in between. Per germline, CDR1 MNHNS and CDR2 SASEGT. DNA for the CDR3: TGTGCCAGCAGTGAAGGGCCGTGGGGCTACACCTTC. Its protein product is CASSEGPWGYTF.

The chain uses TRBV11-2 and TRBJ1-1; 7 bases fit TRBD1. Trimming removed 4 bases from V and 0 bases from J; junction bases left unmatched: 2. The length of the CDR3 is 14 residues. Germline V CDR1 and CDR2: SGHAT, FQNNGV. The CDR3 region is CASSSDRVNTEAFF. Here the CDR3 DNA reads TGTGCCAGCAGCTCCGACAGGGTGAACACTGAAGCTTTCTTT.

The chain joins TRBV28 to TRBJ2-5; 14 bases are a match to TRBD2. Germline assignment: CDR1 MDHEN and CDR2 SYDVKM. CDR3 size: 18 residues. J lost 5 bases, V lost 5 bases, and 13 bases had no gene match. The CDR3 protein is CASSPYGTSGGSKETQYF. The DNA for the CDR3 is TGTGCCAGCAGTCCCTACGGGACTAGCGGGGGTTCGAAGGAGACCCAGTACTTC.

This chain links TRBV7-2 with TRBJ1-4; D is unclear. Germline values: CDR1 SGHTA, CDR2 FQGNSA. The CDR3 is 17 residues long. Trimming left V 2 bases short and J 4 bases short, with 17 bases between. CDR3 sequence: CASSLKSRGGINEKLFF. CDR3 coding DNA: TGTGCCAGCAGCTTAAAGTCTCGAGGAGGGATTAATGAAAAACTGTTTTTT.

The chain links TRBV5-6 to TRBJ1-5, with TRBD1 as a possible D gene (5 bases). The germline gives CDR1 SGHDT, CDR2 YYEEEE. Trimming took 4 bases from V and 3 from J, leaving 14 bases between them. The CDR3 totals 15 residues. CDR3 sequence: CASSATQGNNQPQHF. In DNA form, the CDR3 reads TGTGCCAGCAGCGCTACTCAGGGAAACAATCAGCCCCAGCATTTT.

This rearrangement joins TRBV6-6 to TRBJ2-7; no definite D call. CDR1 and CDR2 from the germline V gene are MNHNY and SVGAGI (reference sequence). The V end was cut by 2 bases, the J end by 0 bases, with 8 bases between. This CDR3 is 14 amino acids long. CDR3 sequence reads: CASSYEELSYEQYF. In DNA form, the CDR3 reads TGTGCCAGCAGTTACGAGGAGCTCTCCTACGAGCAGTACTTC.

The chain joins TRBV28 to TRBJ1-1; D gene ambiguous. CDR1 and CDR2 from the germline V gene are MDHEN and SYDVKM. CDR3 length: 12 amino acids. Trimming cost V 4 bases and J 2 bases, with 5 bases left between them. CDR3 region: CASSSGNTEAFF. The CDR3 DNA reads as TGTGCCAGCAGTTCGGGTAACACTGAAGCTTTCTTT.

Turning to this clone: Distinct nucleotide sequences in the sample also encode this CDR3. J is TRBJ2-3 and V is TRBV15; D is unclear. The CDR3 spans 14 residues. V lost 1 base to trimming and J lost 2 bases, with 7 bases between them. The germline CDR1 and CDR2 sequences are LNHNV and YYDKDF (reference sequence). The CDR3 DNA reads as TGTGCCACCAGCAGAGGGTTAGTCACAGATACGCAGTATTTT. Translated: CATSRGLVTDTQYF.

CDR3 bases: TGTGCCAGCAGCCAGGGGAACTATGGCTACACCTTC. This gives the protein CASSQGNYGYTF. This chain links TRBV4-2 with TRBJ1-2; D is unresolved. Trimming took off 3 bases at V and 2 bases at J, with 4 bases between the two ends. CDR1 and CDR2 from the germline V gene are LGHNA and YNFKEQ. The CDR3 length is 12 residues.

This chain uses TRBV28 with TRBJ1-6; a weak D match, TRBD1 (6 bases). The germline CDR1 and CDR2 sequences are MDHEN and SYDVKM. The CDR3 runs 16 residues. The V end was cut by 6 bases, the J end by 0 bases, with 12 bases between. CDR3 in DNA: TGTGCCAGCAGCCCAGGGGAGAGCTCCTATAATTCACCCCTCCACTTT. It specifies CASSPGESSYNSPLHF.

V and J are TRBV30 and TRBJ2-3, with D hard to call. This CDR3 has 13 amino acids. In germline, CDR1 is GTSNPN, CDR2 SVGIG (reference sequence). Trimming pared 3 bases from V and 4 bases from J, leaving 11 bases between. The CDR3 region is CAWSVRSSDTQYF. CDR3 DNA: TGTGCCTGGAGCGTACGCAGTTCAGATACGCAGTATTTT.

V is TRBV7-9 and J is TRBJ1-3; no firm D call. The germline CDR1 and CDR2 sequences are SEHNR and FQNEAQ (reference sequence). This CDR3 comprises 15 residues. Between the trimmed V and J ends, which lost 2 bases and 0 bases, there was a span of 8 bases. The CDR3 here is CASSLRPSSGNTIYF. In DNA form, the CDR3 reads TGTGCCAGCAGCTTAAGGCCAAGCTCTGGAAACACCATATATTTT. Variable domain in full (rest from reference TRBV7-9 and TRBJ1-3): DTGVSQNPRHKITKRGQNVTFRCDPISEHNRLYWYRQTLGQGPEFLTYFQNEAQLEKSRLLSDRFSAERPKGSFSTLEIQRTEQGDSAMYLCASSLRPSSGNTIYFGEGSWLTVV.

The rearrangement uses TRBV11-2 and TRBJ2-5; no firm D call. Germline assignment: CDR1 SGHAT and CDR2 FQNNGV. V was shortened by 4 bases and J by 5 bases, with 11 bases between the two germline ends. This CDR3 spans 13 amino acids. CDR3: CASSSGVGETQYF. Written as DNA, the CDR3 is TGTGCCAGCAGCTCAGGTGTTGGGGAGACCCAGTACTTC.

The V gene is TRBV6-6, the J gene TRBJ1-4; tentative D call: TRBD1 (6 bases). V was shortened by 6 bases and J by 0 bases, with 14 bases between the two germline ends. CDR1 is MNHNY, CDR2 SVGAGI, per germline (reference sequence). This CDR3 has 16 residues. The CDR3 nucleotides read TGTGCCAGCAGGAATCTGGGGGCATCAACTAATGAAAAACTGTTTTTT. It translates to CASRNLGASTNEKLFF.

The rearrangement uses TRBV10-2 and TRBJ1-1; a weak D match, TRBD1 (5 bases). This CDR3 contains 13 residues. CDR1 is WSHSY, CDR2 SAAADI, per germline. V lost 7 bases and J lost 0, with 9 bases in between. CDR3 loop: CASTGGMNTEAFF. For the CDR3, the DNA is TGCGCCAGCACGGGGGGAATGAACACTGAAGCTTTCTTT.

The genes are TRBV11-2 and TRBJ2-5; D is ambiguous. The assigned J gene may be wrong: the sequence end matches TRBJ2-7 better. The germline gives CDR1 SGHAT, CDR2 FQNNGV. CDR3 size: 14 residues. The DNA for the CDR3 is TGTGCCAGCAGCTCCTGGACCTTAGACTACGAGCAGTACTTC. This codes for CASSSWTLDYEQYF.